This T cell receptor beta chain was retrieved from a study of blood T cells in healthy people across ages. General study findings and limits: A roughly linear age-dependent decrease characterized TCR beta diversity per million T cells. Since the PBMCs were unsorted, naive and antigen-experienced cells could not be conclusively compared.

Total RNA was extracted at no less than 5.5 micrograms per sample. Alongside a J-beta primer mix, a sample-barcoded 5' primer served in a second PCR lasting roughly 6 to 11 cycles. TCRdb fed the 5' RACE reads into MiXCR, producing one record per CDR3 protein. The data show about 1.5 million distinct CDR3 sequences, roughly two fifths seen once. This CDR3 comprises 15 residues. V lost 7 bases, J lost 0 bases, and 13 bases lay in between. The germline V gene encodes CDR1 SEHNR and CDR2 FQNEAQ (reference sequence). This clonotype was observed a single time. Its matching antigen is unknown. This chain links TRBV7-9 with TRBJ2-1; D unclear. The sequence was collected from a woman under 30 in good health. The sequencing sample was made of blood. CDR3 DNA sequence: TGTGCCAGCACCGACGGGCTGAGCTCCTACAATGAGCAGTTCTTC. This sequence encodes CASTDGLSSYNEQFF.